The 26 T cell receptor beta chains reported below all come from one sample, sequenced in a study of blood T cell repertoires in COVID-19. Measured with immunoSEQ multiplex PCR; TCRdb has only the in-frame clones, and not every one. The data contain fewer than 120,000 clones, approximately 65% of them singletons. Source material: peripheral blood. These receptor sequences come from a woman aged 55-70 years with acute or convalescent COVID-19.

This chain links TRBV19 with TRBJ2-7; 9 positions agree with TRBD1. Germline-derived CDR1 and CDR2 are LNHDA and SQIVND (reference sequence). The CDR3 sequence is 14 residues long. V trimming: 7 bases; J trimming: 6 bases; junction bases outside the gene matches: 10. CDR3 region: CASTTGTGSSEQYF. The DNA for the CDR3 is TGTGCCAGTACCACCGGGACAGGGTCTTCCGAGCAGTACTTC.

This clone appeared a few times. J is TRBJ1-2 and V is TRBV2; 9 bases line up with TRBD1. CDR1 and CDR2 from the germline V gene are SNHLY and FYNNEI. The trim removed 5 bases at V and 6 bases at J, leaving 13 bases unmatched. The CDR3 loop spans 16 amino acids. The CDR3 is CASSQWTLDRGNGYTF. The CDR3 DNA follows: TGTGCCAGCAGTCAGTGGACTTTGGACAGGGGCAATGGCTACACCTTC.

In regard to this clone: This CDR3 is also generated by other DNA sequences in the sample. V is TRBV7-9 and J is TRBJ1-2; 9 bases are a match to TRBD1. Germline V gene data show CDR1 as SEHNR and CDR2 as FQNEAQ (reference sequence). V lost 5 bases, J lost 3 bases, and 1 base stayed unmatched. This CDR3 spans 13 amino acids. CDR3 coding DNA: TGTGCCAGCAGCCGGGACAGGGACTATGGCTACACCTTC. Its protein product is CASSRDRDYGYTF. The complete variable domain, with remaining parts taken from reference TRBV7-9 and TRBJ1-2, reads DTGVSQNPRHKITKRGQNVTFRCDPISEHNRLYWYRQTLGQGPEFLTYFQNEAQLEKSRLLSDRFSAERPKGSFSTLEIQRTEQGDSAMYLCASSRDRDYGYTFGSGTRLTVV.

V gene TRBV5-1 combines with J gene TRBJ1-4, with TRBD1 matching 8 bases. The CDR3 is 16 residues long. The trim removed 5 bases at V and 5 bases at J, leaving 11 bases unmatched. Germline V gene sequence: CDR1 SGHRS, CDR2 YFSETQ. The CDR3 DNA is TGCGCCAGCAGTTGGGCTGGACAGGGTAAAAATGAAAAACTGTTTTTT. Its translation is CASSWAGQGKNEKLFF.

The V and J genes are TRBV5-6 and TRBJ1-6; D gene uncertain. This CDR3 has 11 residues. The V gene's germline CDR1 is SGHDT and CDR2 YYEEEE. Trimming shortened V by 5 bases and J by 7 bases, and 4 bases separated the two germline ends. The CDR3 is CASRSNSPLHF. The CDR3 DNA sequence: TGTGCCAGCAGGTCGAATTCACCCCTCCACTTT.

The chain is built from TRBV27 and TRBJ2-2, with 9 positions matching TRBD2. Germline CDR1 and CDR2: MNHEY and SMNVEV (reference sequence). V shed 6 bases, J shed 6 bases, and the junction held 14 bases outside the gene matches. The CDR3 loop spans 17 amino acids. The CDR3 sequence: CASSPRAAGGGPGELFF. The DNA of the CDR3 is TGTGCCAGCAGCCCCAGGGCAGCGGGGGGAGGGCCCGGGGAGCTGTTTTTT.

The sample holds a few counts of this clone. The chain combines TRBV30 with TRBJ1-6, with 9 bases identical to TRBD1. The CDR3 contains 14 residues. Unmatched junction bases numbered 12, after V lost 8 bases and J lost 10 bases. Germline V gene data show CDR1 as GTSNPN and CDR2 as SVGIG (reference sequence). The CDR3 region is CAQTGGERGSPLHF. The CDR3 DNA follows: TGTGCCCAAACAGGGGGCGAGAGGGGATCACCCCTCCACTTT.

This sequence joins TRBV5-6 and TRBJ1-6; perhaps TRBD1 as D (6 bases). CDR1 and CDR2 (germline): SGHDT, YYEEEE. Trimming pared 4 bases from V and 6 bases from J, leaving 17 bases between. This CDR3 is 16 amino acids long. In DNA, the CDR3 is TGTGCCAGCAGCCCGGACAGTAGATTTCCTAATTCACCCCTCCACTTT. This codes for CASSPDSRFPNSPLHF.

The V gene is TRBV18, the J gene TRBJ1-5, with D unclear. Per germline, CDR1 KGHSH and CDR2 LQKENI. V lost 3 bases and J lost 6, with 12 bases in between. The CDR3 is made up of 14 amino acids. The CDR3 here is CASSPPGGSQPQHF. In DNA, the CDR3 is TGTGCCAGCTCACCCCCGGGAGGTAGTCAGCCCCAGCATTTT.

The J gene is TRBJ2-7, the V gene TRBV7-9, with TRBD2 matching 14 bases. The CDR3 is 15 amino acids. Germline loops: CDR1 SEHNR, CDR2 FQNEAQ (reference sequence). Trimming took 5 bases from V and 2 from J; bases not matched to a gene: 2. CDR3 nucleotides: TGTGCCAGCAGCCCGGGACTAGCGGGGGCCTACGAGCAGTACTTC. Residues: CASSPGLAGAYEQYF.

This chain uses TRBV2 with TRBJ1-5, with a weak D call TRBD1 (5 bases). The CDR3 is made up of 13 amino acids. CDR1 and CDR2 (germline): SNHLY, FYNNEI. V was cut by 7 bases and J by 2 bases, with 9 bases left in between. The CDR3 spells CASMEQGNQPQHF. CDR3 in DNA: TGTGCCAGCATGGAACAGGGCAATCAGCCCCAGCATTTT.

This chain links TRBV6-5 with TRBJ1-2; D unclear. The CDR3 has 13 amino acids. The germline V gene has CDR1 MNHEY and CDR2 SVGAGI. V was pared by 10 bases and J by 5 bases, with 17 bases between. The CDR3 sequence: CATATRGGYGYTF. DNA of the CDR3: TGTGCCACCGCAACACGGGGAGGGTATGGCTACACCTTC.

The chain has TRBV6-2 or TRBV6-3 and TRBJ1-4; D is possibly TRBD1 (6 bases). The CDR3 covers 16 residues. V dropped 2 bases and J dropped 5 bases, with 15 bases sitting between them. Germline V gene lookup returns CDR1 MNHEY and CDR2 SVGEGT. The CDR3 region is CASSYPGFGTNEKLFF. CDR3 DNA: TGTGCCAGCAGTTACCCGGGCTTCGGGACAAATGAAAAACTGTTTTTT.

This rearrangement joins TRBV18 to TRBJ2-7, with TRBD2 as a possible D gene (6 bases). Per germline, CDR1 KGHSH and CDR2 LQKENI. This CDR3 spans 14 amino acids. The germline V and J ends were trimmed by 1 base and 8 bases, with 15 bases remaining between them. Here the CDR3 reads CASSPLGTSGKQYF. CDR3 nucleotide sequence: TGTGCCAGCTCACCACTCGGGACTTCCGGCAAGCAGTACTTC. Based on the CDR3 plus reference TRBV18 and TRBJ2-7, the full variable domain is NAGVMQNPRHLVRRRGQEARLRCSPMKGHSHVYWYRQLPEEGLKFMVYLQKENIIDESGMPKERFSAEFPKEGPSILRIQQVVRGDSAAYFCASSPLGTSGKQYFGPGTRLTVT.

A single count supports this clone. This sequence joins TRBV10-3 and TRBJ2-3; TRBD2 aligns across 10 bases. CDR3 length equals 15 residues. Losses at the gene ends were 4 bases for V and 2 bases for J; bases not matched to a gene: 3. CDR1 is ENHRY and CDR2 is SYGVKD in the germline V gene. The CDR3 is CAISASGGATDTQYF. The CDR3 nucleotides are TGTGCCATCAGTGCGAGCGGGGGGGCCACAGATACGCAGTATTTT.

The chain couples TRBV27 to TRBJ1-6; TRBD1 aligns across 7 bases. This CDR3 has 20 residues. Germline V gene lookup returns CDR1 MNHEY and CDR2 SMNVEV (reference sequence). V shed 5 bases and J 1 base; nucleotides not matched to a gene: 17. CDR3 in DNA: TGTGCCAGCAGTCCTAGGGGGCCCCAGACAGGGTTATCCTATAATTCACCCCTCCACTTT. Translation: CASSPRGPQTGLSYNSPLHF.

The rearrangement joins TRBV10-3 to TRBJ1-2; TRBD1 might be the D (5 bases). Deletions cut 6 bases from V and 7 bases from J, with 12 bases between. CDR1 and CDR2 from the germline V gene are ENHRY and SYGVKD. The CDR3 spans 12 residues. The CDR3 is CAIRRSQGGYTF. The DNA of the CDR3 is TGTGCCATCAGGAGATCCCAGGGTGGCTACACCTTC.

There are a few counts of this clone. The V and J genes are TRBV6-4 and TRBJ2-1, with 8 bases that match TRBD2. The CDR3 runs to 15 residues. V trimming: 0 bases; J trimming: 6 bases; junction bases outside the gene matches: 4. Per the germline V gene, CDR1 is MRHNA and CDR2 is SNTAGT. CDR3 in DNA: TGTGCCAGCAGTGACTCGTCGGGGGGGGCCAATGAGCAGTTCTTC. This sequence encodes CASSDSSGGANEQFF.

The rearrangement links TRBV4-3 to TRBJ1-1, with 10 bases that match TRBD1. V was clipped by 1 base and J by 4 bases; unmatched bases: 3. CDR3 length: 15 amino acids. Germline CDR1 is LGHNA and CDR2 is YSLEER. The CDR3 loop is CASSQGRTGGTEAFF. In DNA, the CDR3 is TGCGCCAGCAGCCAAGGGAGGACAGGGGGCACTGAAGCTTTCTTT.

V usage is TRBV3-1 (or the pseudogene TRBV3-2) and J usage is TRBJ2-1, with 12 bases fitting TRBD2. V dropped 4 bases and J dropped 4; count of bases not matched to a gene: 5. CDR3 length: 16 residues. CDR1 and CDR2 from the germline V gene are LGHDT and YNNKEL (reference sequence). The CDR3 loop is CASSRTSGAFYNEQFF. CDR3 nucleotides: TGTGCCAGCAGCCGGACTAGCGGGGCTTTTTACAATGAGCAGTTCTTC.

CDR3 DNA sequence: TGCGCCAGCAGCTTGGTCCCGGCTCAGGGGACTGAAGCTTTCTTT. Its translation is CASSLVPAQGTEAFF. This sequence joins TRBV5-1 and TRBJ1-1; D is perhaps TRBD1 (6 bases). Germline-derived CDR1 and CDR2 are SGHRS and YFSETQ. The ends were cut back, 0 bases at V and 5 bases at J, with 14 bases in the middle. This CDR3 contains 15 residues.

The table lists this clone with a few counts. Additional DNA sequences in this sample encode the identical CDR3. The chain uses TRBV11-2 and TRBJ1-2; D is possibly TRBD1 (5 bases). CDR1 is SGHAT and CDR2 is FQNNGV in the germline V gene. There are 16 residues in the CDR3. Trimming took 0 bases from V and 4 from J, leaving 15 bases between them. The CDR3 DNA is TGTGCCAGCAGCTTAGAAGGGGCCTCCACCCCCTATGGCTACACCTTC. Translating it yields CASSLEGASTPYGYTF.

The V gene is TRBV9, the J gene TRBJ2-7; weak D call: TRBD1 (6 bases). Germline CDR1 reads SGDLS; CDR2 reads YYNGEE. This CDR3 comprises 12 residues. Trimming stripped 4 bases from V and 4 bases from J, with 9 bases between. CDR3 sequence: CASSSTGYEQYF. The DNA for the CDR3 is TGTGCCAGCAGCAGTACAGGGTACGAGCAGTACTTC.

In its sample, this clone was seen once. The chain couples TRBV7-9 to TRBJ1-5, with 10 bases matching TRBD1. The CDR3 loop spans 18 amino acids. Unmatched junction bases numbered 7, after V lost 2 bases and J lost 0 bases. Per germline, CDR1 SEHNR and CDR2 FQNEAQ (reference sequence). CDR3 amino acids: CASSLSPGQGFSNQPQHF. The CDR3 bases are TGTGCCAGCAGCTTAAGCCCGGGACAGGGGTTTAGCAATCAGCCCCAGCATTTT.

This chain uses TRBV14 with TRBJ1-6, with a possible D match to TRBD1 (6 bases). V was clipped by 5 bases and J by 10 bases, with 15 bases between them. CDR3 size: 14 residues. The germline V gene encodes CDR1 SGHDN and CDR2 FVKESK. The CDR3, as DNA: TGTGCCAGCAGCATTCCGGGACAATTCTCACCCCTCCACTTT. It encodes CASSIPGQFSPLHF.

This clone was picked up many times. This CDR3 is also generated by other DNA sequences in the sample. The chain carries TRBV2 and TRBJ1-4, with D perhaps matching TRBD1 (6 bases). Germline V lookup: CDR1 SNHLY, CDR2 FYNNEI. The V end was cut by 6 bases, the J end by 0 bases, with 11 bases between. The CDR3 consists of 15 residues. CDR3 in amino acids: CASRRTAATNEKLFF. Here the CDR3 DNA reads TGTGCCAGCAGGAGGACAGCTGCAACTAATGAAAAACTGTTTTTT.